This T cell receptor (beta chain) is drawn from a study of control samples from healthy donors and cancer patients. The germline gives CDR1 SQVTM, CDR2 ANQGSEA. The length of the CDR3 is 22 residues. V shed 6 bases and J 2 bases; nucleotides not matched to a gene: 31. The method was immunoSEQ multiplex PCR; TCRdb's version includes in-frame clones alone and lacks a portion of them. The table records around 99,000 clones, just over 90% of them present only once. This clonotype originated in a human donor in good health. The donor label of this sample is uncertain. The chain employs TRBV29-1 and TRBJ1-1, with 9 positions matching TRBD1. Material: blood. CDR3 DNA: TGCAGCGTGCCCTCCGGGACAGGGTCCCAAATTTTACCAACCATCCCAAACACTGAAGCTTTCTTT. This gives the protein CSVPSGTGSQILPTIPNTEAFF.